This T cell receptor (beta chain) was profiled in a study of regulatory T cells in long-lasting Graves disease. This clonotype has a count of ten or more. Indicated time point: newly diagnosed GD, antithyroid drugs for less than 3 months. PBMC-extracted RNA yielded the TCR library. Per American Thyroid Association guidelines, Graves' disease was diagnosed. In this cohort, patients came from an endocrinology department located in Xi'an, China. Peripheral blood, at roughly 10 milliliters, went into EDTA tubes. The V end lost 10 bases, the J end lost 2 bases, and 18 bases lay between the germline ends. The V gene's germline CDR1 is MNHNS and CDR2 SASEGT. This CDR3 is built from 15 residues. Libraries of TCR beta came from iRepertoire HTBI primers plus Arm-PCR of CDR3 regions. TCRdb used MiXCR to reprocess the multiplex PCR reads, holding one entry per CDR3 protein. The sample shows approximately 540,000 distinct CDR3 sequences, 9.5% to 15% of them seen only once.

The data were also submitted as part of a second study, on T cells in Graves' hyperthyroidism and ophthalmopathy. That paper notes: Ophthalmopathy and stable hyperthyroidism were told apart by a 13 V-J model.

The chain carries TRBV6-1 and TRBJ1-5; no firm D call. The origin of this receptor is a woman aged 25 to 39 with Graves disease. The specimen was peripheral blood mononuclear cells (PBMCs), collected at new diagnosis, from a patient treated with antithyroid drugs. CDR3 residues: CATLPDWFRNQPQHF. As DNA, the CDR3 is TGTGCCACCCTTCCAGACTGGTTTCGCAATCAGCCCCAGCATTTT.